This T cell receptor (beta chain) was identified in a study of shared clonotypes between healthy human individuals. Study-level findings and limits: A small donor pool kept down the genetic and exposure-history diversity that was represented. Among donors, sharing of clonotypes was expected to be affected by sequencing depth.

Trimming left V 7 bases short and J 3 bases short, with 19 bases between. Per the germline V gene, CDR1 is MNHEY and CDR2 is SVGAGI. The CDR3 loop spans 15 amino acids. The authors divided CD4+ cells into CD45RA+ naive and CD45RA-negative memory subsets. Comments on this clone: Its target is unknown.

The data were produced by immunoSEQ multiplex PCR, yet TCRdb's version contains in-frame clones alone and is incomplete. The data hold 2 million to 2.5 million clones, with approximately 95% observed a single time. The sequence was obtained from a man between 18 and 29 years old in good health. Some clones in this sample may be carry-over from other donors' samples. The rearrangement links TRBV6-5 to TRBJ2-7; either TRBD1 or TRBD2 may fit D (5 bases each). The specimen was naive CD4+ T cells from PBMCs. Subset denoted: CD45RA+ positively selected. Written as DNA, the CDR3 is TGTGCCAGCACCCCTATTGAGGGGTATGGCTACGAGCAGTACTTC. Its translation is CASTPIEGYGYEQYF.